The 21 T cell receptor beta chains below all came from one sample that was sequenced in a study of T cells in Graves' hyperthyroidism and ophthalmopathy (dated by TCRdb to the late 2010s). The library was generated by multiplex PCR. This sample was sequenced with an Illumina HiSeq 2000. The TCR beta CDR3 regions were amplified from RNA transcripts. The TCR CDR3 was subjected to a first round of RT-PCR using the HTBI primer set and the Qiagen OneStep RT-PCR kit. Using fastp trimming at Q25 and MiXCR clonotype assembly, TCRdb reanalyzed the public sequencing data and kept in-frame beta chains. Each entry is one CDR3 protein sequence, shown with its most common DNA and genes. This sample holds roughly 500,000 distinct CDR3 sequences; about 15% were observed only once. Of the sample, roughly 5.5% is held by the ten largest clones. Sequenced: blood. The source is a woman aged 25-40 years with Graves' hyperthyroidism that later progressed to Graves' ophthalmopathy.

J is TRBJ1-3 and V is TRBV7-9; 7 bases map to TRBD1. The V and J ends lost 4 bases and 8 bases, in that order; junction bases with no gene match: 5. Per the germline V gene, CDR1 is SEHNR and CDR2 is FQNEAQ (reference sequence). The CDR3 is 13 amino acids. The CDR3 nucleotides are TGTGCCAGCAGCTCCGACAGGGTGGACACCATATATTTT. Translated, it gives CASSSDRVDTIYF.

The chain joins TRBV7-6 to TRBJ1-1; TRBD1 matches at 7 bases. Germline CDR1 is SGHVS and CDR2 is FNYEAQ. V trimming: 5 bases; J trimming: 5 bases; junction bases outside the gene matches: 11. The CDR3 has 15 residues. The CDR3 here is CASSQASGGGTEAFF. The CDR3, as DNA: TGTGCCAGCAGCCAAGCCTCAGGGGGAGGGACTGAAGCTTTCTTT.

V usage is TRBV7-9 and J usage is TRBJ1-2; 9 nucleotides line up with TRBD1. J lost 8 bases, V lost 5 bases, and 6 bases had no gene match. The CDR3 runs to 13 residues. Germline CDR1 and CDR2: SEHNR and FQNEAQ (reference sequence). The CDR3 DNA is TGTGCCAGCAGCCGGACAGGGGAGCGGGGCTACACCTTC. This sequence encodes CASSRTGERGYTF. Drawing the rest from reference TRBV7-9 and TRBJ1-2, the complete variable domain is DTGVSQNPRHKITKRGQNVTFRCDPISEHNRLYWYRQTLGQGPEFLTYFQNEAQLEKSRLLSDRFSAERPKGSFSTLEIQRTEQGDSAMYLCASSRTGERGYTFGSGTRLTVV.

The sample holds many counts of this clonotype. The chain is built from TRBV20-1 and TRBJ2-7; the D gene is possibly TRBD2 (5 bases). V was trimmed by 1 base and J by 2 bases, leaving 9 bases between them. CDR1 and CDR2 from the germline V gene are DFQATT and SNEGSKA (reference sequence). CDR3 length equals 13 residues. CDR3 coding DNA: TGCAGTGCTAGAGGCAGCGGTACCTACGAGCAGTACTTC. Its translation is CSARGSGTYEQYF.

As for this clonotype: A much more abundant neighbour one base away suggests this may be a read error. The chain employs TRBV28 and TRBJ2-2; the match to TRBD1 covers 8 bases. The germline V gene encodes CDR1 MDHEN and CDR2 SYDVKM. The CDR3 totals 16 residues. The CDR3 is CASSGGYPGGTGQLFF. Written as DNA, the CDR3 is TGTGCCAGCAGTGGGGGGTATCCAGGGGGCACCGGGCAGCTGTTTTTT.

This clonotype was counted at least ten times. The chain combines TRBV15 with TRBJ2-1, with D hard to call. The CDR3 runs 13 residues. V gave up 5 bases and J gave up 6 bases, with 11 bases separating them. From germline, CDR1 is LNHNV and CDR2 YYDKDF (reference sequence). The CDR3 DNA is TGTGCCACCAGCGCCCGACCAACCAATGAGCAGTTCTTC. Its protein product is CATSARPTNEQFF.

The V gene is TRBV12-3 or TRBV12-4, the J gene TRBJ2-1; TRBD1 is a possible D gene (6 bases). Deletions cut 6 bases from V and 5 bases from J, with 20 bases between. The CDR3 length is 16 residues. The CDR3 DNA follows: TGTGCCAGCAGCCCCGGGACACTGACTTTCCACAATGAGCAGTTCTTC. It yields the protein CASSPGTLTFHNEQFF.

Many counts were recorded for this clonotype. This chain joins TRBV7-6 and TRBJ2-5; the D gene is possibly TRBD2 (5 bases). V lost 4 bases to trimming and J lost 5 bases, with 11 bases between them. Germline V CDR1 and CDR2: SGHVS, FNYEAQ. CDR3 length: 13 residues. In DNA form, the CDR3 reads TGTGCCAGCAGCTCCATAGGCGGGGAGACCCAGTACTTC. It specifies CASSSIGGETQYF.

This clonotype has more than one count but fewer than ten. CDR3 residues: CASSLASEYNEQFF. CDR3 in DNA: TGCGCCAGCAGCTTGGCTAGCGAGTACAATGAGCAGTTCTTC. The chain links TRBV5-1 to TRBJ2-1, with D possibly matching TRBD2 (6 bases). Trimming removed 0 bases from V and 4 bases from J, with 8 bases in between. The CDR3 consists of 14 residues. The V gene's germline CDR1 is SGHRS and CDR2 YFSETQ.

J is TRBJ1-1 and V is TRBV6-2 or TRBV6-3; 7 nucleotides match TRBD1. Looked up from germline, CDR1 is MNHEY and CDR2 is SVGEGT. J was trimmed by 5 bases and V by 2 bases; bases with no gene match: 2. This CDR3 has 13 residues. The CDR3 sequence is CASSYDRVTEAFF. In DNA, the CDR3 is TGTGCCAGCAGTTACGACAGGGTAACTGAAGCTTTCTTT.

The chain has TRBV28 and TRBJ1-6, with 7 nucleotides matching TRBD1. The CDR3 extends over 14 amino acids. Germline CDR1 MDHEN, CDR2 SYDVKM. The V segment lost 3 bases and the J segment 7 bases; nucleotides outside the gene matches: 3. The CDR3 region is CASSFRTGNSPLHF. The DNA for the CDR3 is TGTGCCAGCAGTTTCCGGACAGGCAATTCACCCCTCCACTTT.

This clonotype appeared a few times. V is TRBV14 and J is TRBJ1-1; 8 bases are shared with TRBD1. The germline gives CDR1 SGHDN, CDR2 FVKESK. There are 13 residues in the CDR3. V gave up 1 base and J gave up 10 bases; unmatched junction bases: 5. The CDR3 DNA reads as TGTGCCAGCAGCCAAGTCAGGGGGCGCGGAGCTTTCTTT. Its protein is CASSQVRGRGAFF.

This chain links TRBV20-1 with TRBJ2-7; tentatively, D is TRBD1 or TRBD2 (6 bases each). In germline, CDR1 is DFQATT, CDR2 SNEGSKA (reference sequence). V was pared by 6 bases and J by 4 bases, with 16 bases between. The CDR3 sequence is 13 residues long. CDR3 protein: CSASRGEYYEQYF. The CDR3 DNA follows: TGCAGTGCCTCTAGGGGGGAGTATTACGAGCAGTACTTC.

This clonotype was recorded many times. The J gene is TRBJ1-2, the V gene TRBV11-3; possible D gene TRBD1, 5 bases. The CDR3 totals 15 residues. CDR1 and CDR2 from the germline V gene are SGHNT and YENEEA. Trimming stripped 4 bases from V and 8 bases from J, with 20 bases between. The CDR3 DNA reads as TGTGCCAGCAGCTCCCGACAGACCTCCTCGTCCGGCTACACCTTC. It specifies CASSSRQTSSSGYTF.

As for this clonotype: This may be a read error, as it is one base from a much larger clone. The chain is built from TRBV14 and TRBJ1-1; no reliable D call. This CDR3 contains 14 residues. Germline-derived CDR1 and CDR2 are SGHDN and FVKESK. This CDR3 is CAGSLTPGNTEAFF. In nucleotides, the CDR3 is TGTGCCGGCAGCCTTACTCCAGGGAACACTGAAGCTTTCTTT.

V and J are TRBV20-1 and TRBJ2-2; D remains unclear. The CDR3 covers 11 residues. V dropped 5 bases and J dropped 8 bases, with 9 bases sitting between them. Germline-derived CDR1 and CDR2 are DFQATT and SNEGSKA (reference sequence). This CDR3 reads CSAGDPGELFF. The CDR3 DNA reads TGCAGTGCTGGCGATCCGGGGGAGCTGTTTTTT.

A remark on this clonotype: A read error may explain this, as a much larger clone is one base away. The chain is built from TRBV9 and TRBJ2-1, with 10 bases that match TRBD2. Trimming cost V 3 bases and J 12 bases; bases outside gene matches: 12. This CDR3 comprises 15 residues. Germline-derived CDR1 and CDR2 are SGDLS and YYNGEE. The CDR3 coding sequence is TGTGCCAGCAGCGCCAGACTAGCGGGTATAGTGACGCAGTTCTTC. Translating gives CASSARLAGIVTQFF.

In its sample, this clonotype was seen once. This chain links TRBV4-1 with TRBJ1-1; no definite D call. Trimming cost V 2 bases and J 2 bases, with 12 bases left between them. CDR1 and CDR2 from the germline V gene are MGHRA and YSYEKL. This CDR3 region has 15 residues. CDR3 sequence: CASSQTPEGNTEAFF. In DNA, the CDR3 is TGCGCCAGCAGCCAAACCCCCGAAGGAAACACTGAAGCTTTCTTT.

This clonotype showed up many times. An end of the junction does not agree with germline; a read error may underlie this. CDR3 loop: CAGRGTGSYEQYF. CDR3 in DNA: TGTGCCGGGAGAGGGACAGGGTCCTACGAGCAGTACTTC. V usage is TRBV30 and J usage is TRBJ2-7; 9 nucleotides align to TRBD1. The length of the CDR3 is 13 residues. Germline V gene lookup returns CDR1 GTSNPN and CDR2 SVGIG (reference sequence).

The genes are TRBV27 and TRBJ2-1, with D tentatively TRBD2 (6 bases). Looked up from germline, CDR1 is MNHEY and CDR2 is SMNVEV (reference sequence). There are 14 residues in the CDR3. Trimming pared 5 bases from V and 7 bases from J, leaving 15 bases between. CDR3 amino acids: CASSEGLGTNEQFF. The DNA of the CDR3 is TGTGCCAGCAGTGAGGGACTTGGTACAAATGAGCAGTTCTTC.

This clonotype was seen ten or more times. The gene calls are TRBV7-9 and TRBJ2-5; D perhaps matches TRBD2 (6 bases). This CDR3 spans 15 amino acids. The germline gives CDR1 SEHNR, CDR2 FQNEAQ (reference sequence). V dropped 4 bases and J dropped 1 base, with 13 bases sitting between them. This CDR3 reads CASSYSGHLQETQYF. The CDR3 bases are TGTGCCAGCAGCTATAGCGGACACCTCCAAGAGACCCAGTACTTC.